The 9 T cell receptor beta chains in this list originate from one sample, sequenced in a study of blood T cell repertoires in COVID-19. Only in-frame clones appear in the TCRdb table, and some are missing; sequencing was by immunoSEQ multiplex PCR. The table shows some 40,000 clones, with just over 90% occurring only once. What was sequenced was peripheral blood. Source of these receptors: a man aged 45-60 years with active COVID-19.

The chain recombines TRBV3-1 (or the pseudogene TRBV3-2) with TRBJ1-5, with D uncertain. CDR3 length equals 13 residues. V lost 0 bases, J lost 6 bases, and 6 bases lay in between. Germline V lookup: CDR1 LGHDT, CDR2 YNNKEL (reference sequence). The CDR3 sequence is CASSQERGQPQHF. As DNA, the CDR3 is TGTGCCAGCAGCCAAGAACGGGGTCAGCCCCAGCATTTT.

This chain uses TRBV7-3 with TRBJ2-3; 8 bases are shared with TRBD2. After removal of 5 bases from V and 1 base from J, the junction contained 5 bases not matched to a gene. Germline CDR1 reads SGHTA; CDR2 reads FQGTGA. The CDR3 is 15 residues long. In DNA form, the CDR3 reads TGTGCCAGCAGCCCCTCACTAGCGGGCACAGATACGCAGTATTTT. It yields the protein CASSPSLAGTDTQYF.

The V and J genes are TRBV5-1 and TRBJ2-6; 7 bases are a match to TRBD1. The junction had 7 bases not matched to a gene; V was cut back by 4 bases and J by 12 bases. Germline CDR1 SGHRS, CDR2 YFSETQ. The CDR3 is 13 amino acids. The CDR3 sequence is CASSLDRPVVLTF. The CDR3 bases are TGCGCCAGCAGCCTGGACAGGCCTGTCGTCCTGACTTTC.

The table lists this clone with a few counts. This CDR3 reads CASSPGTGKRGYTF. The CDR3 DNA sequence: TGTGCCAGCAGCCCTGGGACAGGGAAGAGGGGCTACACCTTC. The rearrangement joins TRBV3-1 (or the pseudogene TRBV3-2) to TRBJ1-2, with 9 nucleotides matching TRBD1. Germline CDR1 LGHDT, CDR2 YNNKEL (reference sequence). Trimming cost V 4 bases and J 8 bases; bases outside gene matches: 8. The CDR3 is made up of 14 amino acids.

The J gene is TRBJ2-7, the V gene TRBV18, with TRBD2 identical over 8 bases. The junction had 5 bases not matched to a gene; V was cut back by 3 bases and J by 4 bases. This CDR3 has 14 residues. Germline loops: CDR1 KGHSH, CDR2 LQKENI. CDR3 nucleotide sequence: TGTGCCAGCTCACCGACCGGGGGGGGGTACGAGCAGTACTTC. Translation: CASSPTGGGYEQYF.

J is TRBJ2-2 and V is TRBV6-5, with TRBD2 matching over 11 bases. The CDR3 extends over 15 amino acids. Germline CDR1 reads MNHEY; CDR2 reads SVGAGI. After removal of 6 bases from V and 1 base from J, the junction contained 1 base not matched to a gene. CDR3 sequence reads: CASSGLAGNTGELFF. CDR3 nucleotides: TGTGCCAGCAGCGGACTAGCGGGGAACACCGGGGAGCTGTTTTTT.

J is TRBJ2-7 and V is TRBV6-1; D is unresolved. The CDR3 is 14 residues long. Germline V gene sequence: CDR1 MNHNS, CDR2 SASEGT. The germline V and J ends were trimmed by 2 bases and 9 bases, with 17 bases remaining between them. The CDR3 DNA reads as TGTGCCAGCAGTGAAAGCCCCGATGGTATTGGGCAGTACTTC. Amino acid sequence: CASSESPDGIGQYF.

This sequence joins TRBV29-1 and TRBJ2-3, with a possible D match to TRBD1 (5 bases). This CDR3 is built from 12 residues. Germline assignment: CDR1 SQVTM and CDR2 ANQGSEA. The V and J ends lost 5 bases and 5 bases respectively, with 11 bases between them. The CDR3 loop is CSVTPTGDTQYF. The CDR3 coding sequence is TGCAGCGTTACCCCAACAGGAGATACGCAGTATTTT.

This CDR3 reads CSVDRSGGSAFF. The CDR3, as DNA: TGCAGCGTTGATCGGTCCGGTGGTTCGGCTTTCTTT. V is TRBV29-1 and J is TRBJ1-1; no clear D. Per germline, CDR1 SQVTM and CDR2 ANQGSEA. V lost 3 bases and J lost 11, with 16 bases in between. CDR3 size: 12 residues.